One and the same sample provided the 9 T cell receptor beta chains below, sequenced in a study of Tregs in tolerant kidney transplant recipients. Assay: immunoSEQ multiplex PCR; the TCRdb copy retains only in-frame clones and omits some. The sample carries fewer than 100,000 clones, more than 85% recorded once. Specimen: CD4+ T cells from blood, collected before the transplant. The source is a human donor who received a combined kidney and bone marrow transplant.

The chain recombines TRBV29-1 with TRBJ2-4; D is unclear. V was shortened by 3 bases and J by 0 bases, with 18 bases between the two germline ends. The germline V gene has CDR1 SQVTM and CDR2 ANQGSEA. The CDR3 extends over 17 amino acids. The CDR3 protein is CSVEVRRSKLAKNIQYF. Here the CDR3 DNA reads TGCAGCGTTGAGGTGCGGCGGAGTAAACTAGCCAAAAACATTCAGTACTTC.

The CDR3 here is CSVNGLAGGRGEQFF. The DNA of the CDR3 is TGCAGCGTGAACGGACTAGCGGGGGGGCGGGGAGAGCAGTTCTTC. The chain joins TRBV29-1 to TRBJ2-1; 15 nucleotides align to TRBD2. The CDR3 loop spans 15 amino acids. The J segment lost 10 bases and the V segment lost 6 bases, leaving 10 bases of the junction unmatched. CDR1 is SQVTM, CDR2 ANQGSEA, per germline.

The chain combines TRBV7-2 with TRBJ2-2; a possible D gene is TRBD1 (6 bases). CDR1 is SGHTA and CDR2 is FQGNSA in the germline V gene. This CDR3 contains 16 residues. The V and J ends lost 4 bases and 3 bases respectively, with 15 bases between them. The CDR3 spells CASSSHVGGHTGELFF. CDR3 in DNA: TGTGCCAGCAGCTCCCACGTTGGGGGCCACACCGGGGAGCTGTTTTTT.

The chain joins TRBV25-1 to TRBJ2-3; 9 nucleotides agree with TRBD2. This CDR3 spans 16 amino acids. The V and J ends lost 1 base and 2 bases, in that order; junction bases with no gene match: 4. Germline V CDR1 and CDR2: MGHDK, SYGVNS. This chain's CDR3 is CASSEFSGSFTDTQYF. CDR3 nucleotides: TGTGCCAGCAGTGAATTTAGCGGGAGCTTCACAGATACGCAGTATTTT.

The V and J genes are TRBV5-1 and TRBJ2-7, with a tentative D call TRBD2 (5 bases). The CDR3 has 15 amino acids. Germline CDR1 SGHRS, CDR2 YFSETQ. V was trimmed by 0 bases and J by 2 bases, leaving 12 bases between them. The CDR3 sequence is CASSLVYGETYEQYF. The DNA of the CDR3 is TGCGCCAGCAGCTTGGTTTACGGGGAAACCTACGAGCAGTACTTC.

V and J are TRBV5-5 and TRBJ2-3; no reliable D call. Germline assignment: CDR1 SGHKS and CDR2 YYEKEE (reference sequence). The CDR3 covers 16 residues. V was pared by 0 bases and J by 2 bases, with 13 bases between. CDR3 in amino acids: CASSLVPPYSTDTQYF. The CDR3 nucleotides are TGTGCCAGCAGCTTGGTCCCCCCTTACTCCACAGATACGCAGTATTTT.

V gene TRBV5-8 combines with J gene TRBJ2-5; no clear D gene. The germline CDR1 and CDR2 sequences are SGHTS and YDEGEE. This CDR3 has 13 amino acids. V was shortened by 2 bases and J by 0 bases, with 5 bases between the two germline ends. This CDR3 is CASSFQDQETQYF. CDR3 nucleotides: TGTGCCAGCAGCTTTCAGGACCAAGAGACCCAGTACTTC.

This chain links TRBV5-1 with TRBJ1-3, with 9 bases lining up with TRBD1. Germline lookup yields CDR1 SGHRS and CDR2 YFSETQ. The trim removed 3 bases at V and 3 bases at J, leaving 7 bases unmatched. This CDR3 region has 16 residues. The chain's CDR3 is CASSSIGQGSGNTIYF. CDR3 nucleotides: TGCGCCAGCAGCTCAATTGGACAGGGGAGTGGAAACACCATATATTTT.

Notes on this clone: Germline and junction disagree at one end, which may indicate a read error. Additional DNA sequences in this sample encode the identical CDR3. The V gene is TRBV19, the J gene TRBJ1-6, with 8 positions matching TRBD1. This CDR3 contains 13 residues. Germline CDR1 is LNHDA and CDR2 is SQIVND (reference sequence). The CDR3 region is CASRTGDNSPLHF. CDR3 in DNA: TGTGCCAGTAGGACAGGGGATAATTCCCCCCTCCACTTT.